This T cell receptor beta chain is drawn from a study of blood T cell repertoires in COVID-19. Overall study context: Donors in the United States, Italy and Spain gave samples during acute or convalescent COVID-19. Sample material is recorded as cDNA or gDNA derived from T cells, B-cell-depleted T cells, or PBMCs.

In the source study's methods: Researchers report that nucleated cell counts were estimated from reference gene primer amplification. Profiled with immunoSEQ multiplex PCR; TCRdb holds only in-frame clones, not every one. That table furnishes V, J and clone size, whereas the DNA furnished D and trimming. The sample has nearly 95,000 clones, around four fifths seen once; the top ten hold 15% to 20%. V lost 2 bases and J 4 bases, leaving 15 bases between the germline ends. The CDR3 is 16 amino acids. Germline V gene sequence: CDR1 MNHEY, CDR2 SVGAGI. The clonotype originates from a human donor in a cohort sampled during active COVID-19. Sequencing was done on a sample of peripheral blood. This chain joins TRBV6-5 and TRBJ2-1, with a tentative D call TRBD1 (6 bases). As DNA, the CDR3 is TGTGCCAGCAGTTACGTTACCGGGACAAGATACAATGAGCAGTTCTTC. Translation gives CASSYVTGTRYNEQFF.